These 17 T cell receptor beta chains came from one sample sequenced in a study of low-dose radiotherapy and immunotherapy resistance in tumors. The time point here: after trial treatment. Described treatment: LDRT plus nivolumab, ipilimumab, low-dose cyclophosphamide and aspirin (RACIN trial). TRAV- and TRBV-specific primers were used for first-strand cDNA, which covered alpha and beta chains. TCR amplification involved roughly 21 PCR cycles with a constant-region primer and V-primer adapter. One entry per CDR3 protein results from TCRdb running MiXCR on the reads. The sample includes approximately 46,000 distinct CDR3 sequences, less than 30% of them seen just once. This sample comprised PBMCs, obtained after low-dose radiotherapy plus immunotherapy. The source is a male donor with prostate cancer.

Ten or more counts support this clonotype. This chain links TRBV4-1 with TRBJ2-1; perhaps TRBD2 as D (6 bases). Germline V gene lookup returns CDR1 MGHRA and CDR2 YSYEKL. The V and J ends lost 1 base and 7 bases respectively, with 8 bases between them. The CDR3 extends over 13 amino acids. The CDR3 nucleotides read TGCGCCAGCAGCCAAGGACTAGTGAATGAGCAGTTCTTC. Encoded protein: CASSQGLVNEQFF.

This clonotype was counted at least ten times. The rearrangement uses TRBV7-9 and TRBJ2-3; 12 positions match TRBD2. Germline-derived CDR1 and CDR2 are SEHNR and FQNEAQ (reference sequence). The CDR3 is 16 amino acids. The ends lost 8 bases at V and 6 bases at J; junction bases unmatched: 12. This CDR3 is CASVTPSGGAWDTQYF. CDR3 nucleotide sequence: TGTGCCAGCGTCACCCCTAGCGGGGGGGCCTGGGATACGCAGTATTTT.

This clonotype was recorded at least ten times. The V gene is TRBV25-1, the J gene TRBJ2-5, with unresolved D. Germline assignment: CDR1 MGHDK and CDR2 SYGVNS. The CDR3 length is 11 residues. Trimming removed 3 bases at V and 5 bases at J, with 4 bases between. The CDR3 DNA reads TGTGCCAGCAGTGATTGGGAGACCCAGTACTTC. It codes for CASSDWETQYF.

This clonotype was seen many times. The chain combines TRBV7-6 with TRBJ2-7, with D uncertain. The CDR3 is made up of 13 amino acids. Trimming stripped 0 bases from V and 3 bases from J, with 6 bases between. Germline loops: CDR1 SGHVS, CDR2 FNYEAQ. The CDR3 protein is CASSLATFYEQYF. For the CDR3, the DNA is TGTGCCAGCAGCTTAGCTACCTTCTACGAGCAGTACTTC.

Points on this clonotype: With only one base between it and a far larger clone, this is likely a read error. This sequence joins TRBV6-2 or TRBV6-3 and TRBJ2-1, with D unresolved. With 10 bases removed from V and 13 bases from J, the gap between germline ends came to 23 bases. The CDR3 loop spans 13 amino acids. CDR1 and CDR2 (germline): MNHEY, SVGEGT. CDR3 amino acids: CATTEAAAKTQFF. The CDR3 region has the DNA TGTGCCACGACCGAGGCGGCGGCAAAGACCCAGTTCTTC.

This clonotype was observed many times. The chain combines TRBV18 with TRBJ2-7, with 7 nucleotides matching TRBD1. V lost 3 bases, J lost 7 bases, and 0 bases stayed unmatched. Germline CDR1 KGHSH, CDR2 LQKENI. The CDR3 has 11 residues. CDR3 amino acids: CASSPDREQYF. CDR3 sequence (DNA): TGTGCCAGCTCACCGGACAGGGAGCAGTACTTC.

This clonotype was seen just once. A read error likely explains this, since a far larger clone differs by one base. V usage is TRBV7-9 and J usage is TRBJ2-1; possible D gene TRBD1, 8 bases. There are 18 residues in the CDR3. V was pared by 5 bases and J by 6 bases, with 26 bases between. Germline CDR1 SEHNR, CDR2 FQNEAQ (reference sequence). The CDR3 here is CASSRQGAGEINFNEQFF. The CDR3 nucleotides are TGTGCCAGCAGCCGCCAGGGGGCGGGAGAAATAAACTTCAATGAGCAGTTCTTC.

Within the sample, this clonotype is medium-sized. CDR3 protein: CASSTTGTGAYEQYF. CDR3 bases: TGTGCCAGCAGTACCACCGGGACAGGGGCGTACGAGCAGTACTTC. The chain has TRBV28 and TRBJ2-7; 10 bases map to TRBD1. The CDR3 consists of 15 residues. The ends lost 5 bases at V and 4 bases at J; junction bases unmatched: 8. CDR1 MDHEN and CDR2 SYDVKM come from the germline V gene.

The chain carries TRBV30 and TRBJ2-7; D remains unclear. This CDR3 comprises 11 residues. The germline gives CDR1 GTSNPN, CDR2 SVGIG (reference sequence). The germline V and J ends were trimmed by 2 bases and 3 bases, with 5 bases remaining between them. The CDR3 DNA reads TGTGCCTGGAGTTCCGACTACGAGCAGTACTTC. Its protein product is CAWSSDYEQYF.

This clonotype came up many times. J is TRBJ2-2 and V is TRBV29-1, with D unclear. Germline V gene data show CDR1 as SQVTM and CDR2 as ANQGSEA. This CDR3 contains 13 residues. V was trimmed by 3 bases and J by 7 bases, leaving 12 bases between them. The CDR3 loop reads CSVELGHIGELFF. The CDR3 DNA sequence: TGCAGCGTTGAGCTTGGGCATATCGGGGAGCTGTTTTTT.

On this clonotype itself: A far larger clone is a single base away, which makes a read error likely. The V call is TRBV6-1, the J call TRBJ2-1, with D possibly being TRBD2 (5 bases). Looked up from germline, CDR1 is MNHNS and CDR2 is SASEGT. This CDR3 spans 14 amino acids. CDR3 DNA sequence: TGTGCCAGCTGTGACCCGACTAATTACAATGAGCAGTTCTTC. This translates into CASCDPTNYNEQFF.

This clonotype has ten or more counts. CDR3 residues: CASSLTVSGGLRPYEQYF. The CDR3 nucleotides read TGTGCCAGCAGTTTAACGGTCTCGGGCGGCCTGCGCCCCTACGAGCAGTACTTC. The V gene is TRBV27, the J gene TRBJ2-7; D unresolved. Deletions cut 2 bases from V and 2 bases from J, with 22 bases between. CDR1 is MNHEY, CDR2 SMNVEV, per germline (reference sequence). The CDR3 length is 18 residues.

Ten or more counts support this clonotype. The chain uses TRBV6-5 and TRBJ2-6; D is uncertain. Germline assignment: CDR1 MNHEY and CDR2 SVGAGI. V dropped 5 bases and J dropped 4 bases, with 12 bases sitting between them. CDR3 size: 15 residues. CDR3 DNA: TGTGCCAGCAGTCTCGACATTACCGGGGCCAACGTCCTGACTTTC. This codes for CASSLDITGANVLTF.

This clonotype has at least ten counts. The chain has TRBV29-1 and TRBJ1-2, with D hard to call. The CDR3 length is 12 residues. Germline values: CDR1 SQVTM, CDR2 ANQGSEA. V lost 4 bases, J lost 0 bases, and 6 bases lay in between. CDR3 in DNA: TGCAGCGTTGTCGGTGCTAACTATGGCTACACCTTC. Translating it yields CSVVGANYGYTF.

This clonotype was detected once. This chain connects TRBV2 to TRBJ2-7, with D perhaps matching TRBD1 (5 bases). Trimming shortened V by 0 bases and J by 4 bases, and 10 bases separated the two germline ends. The germline V gene encodes CDR1 SNHLY and CDR2 FYNNEI. This CDR3 comprises 14 residues. The CDR3 spells CASSEAQGVYEQYF. The CDR3 nucleotides are TGTGCCAGCAGTGAAGCTCAGGGCGTGTACGAGCAGTACTTC.

This clonotype was counted many times. The V and J genes are TRBV5-1 and TRBJ2-1; 7 nucleotides agree with TRBD2. The CDR3 has 16 amino acids. Losses at the gene ends were 7 bases for V and 7 bases for J; bases not matched to a gene: 17. The V gene's germline CDR1 is SGHRS and CDR2 YFSETQ. The CDR3 here is CASAPRPGTTGNEQFF. CDR3 bases: TGCGCCAGCGCCCCGAGGCCCGGGACTACTGGGAATGAGCAGTTCTTC.

The J gene is TRBJ2-5, the V gene TRBV20-1, with D hard to call. Per the germline V gene, CDR1 is DFQATT and CDR2 is SNEGSKA (reference sequence). Trimming removed 7 bases from V and 4 bases from J, with 16 bases in between. The CDR3 sequence is 13 residues long. CDR3 coding DNA: TGCAGTGGCAGCTTTCTGGGGTCAGAGACCCAGTACTTC. It translates to CSGSFLGSETQYF.